Presented here are 23 T cell receptor beta chains from one specimen sequenced in a study of blood T cell repertoires in COVID-19. TCRdb keeps only in-frame clones here, not all; method: immunoSEQ multiplex PCR. The repertoire includes approximately 190,000 clones, 90% of them detected once, and 0.5% to 0.6% sits in the top ten. The sequencing sample was made of peripheral blood. Receptor source: a man aged 45-65 years with acute or convalescent COVID-19.

This chain connects TRBV3-1 (or the pseudogene TRBV3-2) to TRBJ2-3; D not resolved. The germline gives CDR1 LGHDT, CDR2 YNNKEL (reference sequence). Trimming removed 6 bases from V and 1 base from J, with 11 bases in between. The CDR3 loop spans 14 amino acids. The CDR3 sequence: CASSHNFGTDTQYF. The CDR3 region has the DNA TGTGCCAGCAGTCACAATTTCGGCACAGATACGCAGTATTTT.

The chain joins TRBV4-3 to TRBJ1-4, with 9 bases lining up with TRBD1. V lost 3 bases to trimming and J lost 7 bases; unmatched junction nucleotides: 3. In germline, CDR1 is LGHNA, CDR2 YSLEER. The CDR3 has 14 residues. The CDR3 here is CASSQGQGPEKLFF. DNA for the CDR3: TGCGCCAGCAGCCAGGGACAGGGACCTGAAAAACTGTTTTTT.

The rearrangement joins TRBV5-1 to TRBJ2-1; 11 bases are shared with TRBD2. Germline CDR1 and CDR2: SGHRS and YFSETQ. Germline trimming cut 4 bases from V and 6 bases from J; bases unmatched to any gene: 6. This CDR3 spans 15 amino acids. Here the CDR3 DNA reads TGCGCCAGCAGCAAGGGACTAGCGGAGGCCAATGAGCAGTTCTTC. Translating gives CASSKGLAEANEQFF.

The chain employs TRBV7-2 and TRBJ2-7; 7 bases are a match to TRBD1. This CDR3 is 15 amino acids long. The V gene end was trimmed by 1 base and the J gene end by 1 base; junction bases not matched to a gene: 4. The germline V gene encodes CDR1 SGHTA and CDR2 FQGNSA. The CDR3 DNA sequence: TGTGCCAGCAGCTTAGGACAGGGACGATCCTACGAGCAGTACTTC. This gives the protein CASSLGQGRSYEQYF.

The chain couples TRBV27 to TRBJ1-1, with D perhaps matching TRBD1 (5 bases). Per germline, CDR1 MNHEY and CDR2 SMNVEV (reference sequence). CDR3 size: 13 residues. V lost 3 bases, J lost 5 bases, and 10 bases lay in between. CDR3: CASSFQGLTEAFF. CDR3 nucleotide sequence: TGTGCCAGCAGTTTCCAGGGATTGACTGAAGCTTTCTTT.

J is TRBJ2-1 and V is TRBV11-3; no definite D call. The CDR3 totals 14 residues. Per germline, CDR1 SGHNT and CDR2 YENEEA. The germline V and J ends were trimmed by 3 bases and 6 bases, with 12 bases remaining between them. The CDR3 region has the DNA TGTGCCAGCAGCTTCGAGCCCCTTGGCAATGAGCAGTTCTTC. Translated: CASSFEPLGNEQFF.

The chain's CDR3 is CASSPRTGGASKTQYF. CDR3 nucleotides: TGTGCCAGCAGTCCTCGGACAGGGGGCGCGTCAAAGACCCAGTACTTC. The J gene is TRBJ2-5, the V gene TRBV27; 11 positions match TRBD1. The CDR3 consists of 16 residues. The germline gives CDR1 MNHEY, CDR2 SMNVEV (reference sequence). J gave up 6 bases and V 5 bases, and 11 bases lay outside the gene matches.

The V gene is TRBV27, the J gene TRBJ2-5; tentative D call: TRBD1 (6 bases). Trimming cost V 6 bases and J 5 bases, with 13 bases left between them. The CDR3 consists of 13 residues. CDR1 MNHEY and CDR2 SMNVEV come from the germline V gene (reference sequence). In DNA, the CDR3 is TGTGCCAGCAGCCACAGGGCGGAGGAGACCCAGTACTTC. This translates into CASSHRAEETQYF.

This clone was seen just once. The V gene is TRBV5-5, the J gene TRBJ2-3; TRBD2 matches 8 bases. The CDR3 is 16 amino acids. V gave up 2 bases and J gave up 5 bases; unmatched junction bases: 10. Germline CDR1 and CDR2: SGHKS and YYEKEE (reference sequence). CDR3 nucleotides: TGTGCCAGCAGCTTTCGGACGGGAGGGTATAGAGATACGCAGTATTTT. Amino acids: CASSFRTGGYRDTQYF.

This clone was counted a few times. The V gene is TRBV27, the J gene TRBJ1-1, with D perhaps TRBD1 (5 bases). V was shortened by 4 bases and J by 3 bases, with 12 bases between the two germline ends. Germline CDR1 reads MNHEY; CDR2 reads SMNVEV (reference sequence). The CDR3 loop spans 14 amino acids. The CDR3 is CASSYLGRDTEAFF. As DNA, the CDR3 is TGTGCCAGCAGTTATCTGGGGCGAGACACTGAAGCTTTCTTT.

CDR3 bases: TGTGCCTGGTTAAGTCCGGGTTCGGTGGCTAGCACTGAAGCTTTCTTT. The encoded protein is CAWLSPGSVASTEAFF. The genes are TRBV30 and TRBJ1-1, with unresolved D. Germline V lookup: CDR1 GTSNPN, CDR2 SVGIG (reference sequence). Trimming pared 5 bases from V and 4 bases from J, leaving 23 bases between. The CDR3 spans 16 residues.

The chain uses TRBV10-3 and TRBJ1-1, with D hard to call. V gave up 6 bases and J gave up 1 base, with 12 bases separating them. The CDR3 sequence is 14 residues long. Germline CDR1 and CDR2: ENHRY and SYGVKD. CDR3 DNA: TGTGCCATCAGCCCCCATTCAGGGAACACTGAAGCTTTCTTT. Translation: CAISPHSGNTEAFF.

This sequence joins TRBV7-3 and TRBJ2-7; 14 bases line up with TRBD2. Germline V gene sequence: CDR1 SGHTA, CDR2 FQGTGA. The CDR3 is 16 amino acids. Trimming took 5 bases from V and 5 from J; bases not matched to a gene: 8. In DNA form, the CDR3 reads TGTGCCAGCAGCCGGGGGACTAGCGGGAGAGTCAACGAGCAGTACTTC. Protein product: CASSRGTSGRVNEQYF.

V usage is TRBV19 and J usage is TRBJ1-1; no definite D call. Looked up from germline, CDR1 is LNHDA and CDR2 is SQIVND (reference sequence). The germline V and J ends were trimmed by 4 bases and 0 bases, with 12 bases remaining between them. This CDR3 is built from 15 residues. The CDR3 sequence is CASSRSKIVNTEAFF. The DNA of the CDR3 is TGTGCCAGTAGTAGATCCAAAATAGTGAACACTGAAGCTTTCTTT.

The chain has TRBV7-9 and TRBJ1-1, with a possible D match to TRBD1 (6 bases). The CDR3 is 14 residues long. Trimming took off 2 bases at V and 4 bases at J, with 11 bases between the two ends. The germline gives CDR1 SEHNR, CDR2 FQNEAQ (reference sequence). The CDR3 bases are TGTGCCAGCAGCTTACAGGGGTTAGGCACTGAAGCTTTCTTT. Amino acids: CASSLQGLGTEAFF.

About this clone itself: This same CDR3 is encoded by further DNA sequences in the sample. The genes are TRBV5-1 and TRBJ2-1, with 7 bases that match TRBD2. This CDR3 is 15 amino acids long. V gave up 0 bases and J gave up 1 base; unmatched junction bases: 1. The V gene's germline CDR1 is SGHRS and CDR2 YFSETQ. This CDR3 is CASSLGGGSYNEQFF. The CDR3 DNA is TGCGCCAGCAGCTTGGGGGGAGGGTCCTACAATGAGCAGTTCTTC.

This clone was counted a single time. This rearrangement joins TRBV4-2 to TRBJ1-6, with D uncertain. The ends were cut back, 0 bases at V and 10 bases at J, with 13 bases in the middle. The germline gives CDR1 LGHNA, CDR2 YNFKEQ. This CDR3 comprises 15 residues. The CDR3 protein is CASSQDWHRRSPLHF. The CDR3 region has the DNA TGTGCCAGCAGCCAAGATTGGCACCGGCGGTCACCCCTCCACTTT.

CDR3 sequence: CASIQVPNTEAFF. CDR3 sequence (DNA): TGTGCCAGCATCCAGGTTCCGAACACTGAAGCTTTCTTT. V usage is TRBV12-3 or TRBV12-4 and J usage is TRBJ1-1; D is unclear. Trimming pared 7 bases from V and 1 base from J, leaving 10 bases between. This CDR3 is 13 amino acids long.

The CDR3 DNA reads TGCGCCAGCAGCACGTCTAGCGGACAAGAGACCCAGTACTTC. This translates into CASSTSSGQETQYF. This rearrangement joins TRBV5-1 to TRBJ2-5, with 7 nucleotides matching TRBD2. The CDR3 covers 14 residues. V trimming: 4 bases; J trimming: 2 bases; junction bases outside the gene matches: 5. Looked up from germline, CDR1 is SGHRS and CDR2 is YFSETQ.

V gene TRBV7-9 combines with J gene TRBJ2-7; possible D gene TRBD2, 7 bases. The CDR3 length is 15 residues. The ends were cut back, 5 bases at V and 6 bases at J, with 20 bases in the middle. Germline-derived CDR1 and CDR2 are SEHNR and FQNEAQ (reference sequence). This CDR3 reads CASSRGADLSGEQYF. Written as DNA, the CDR3 is TGTGCCAGCAGCCGGGGGGCAGACTTATCGGGCGAGCAGTACTTC.

This chain links TRBV7-8 with TRBJ2-3, with D possibly being TRBD1 (6 bases). Germline CDR1 SGHVS, CDR2 FQNEAQ. The CDR3 has 18 residues. The V end was cut by 1 base, the J end by 6 bases, with 23 bases between. The CDR3, as DNA: TGTGCCAGCAGCTTAGGTCCCCGACAGGTTGAGGTGACTGATACGCAGTATTTT. Protein sequence: CASSLGPRQVEVTDTQYF.

This clone was observed a single time. V usage is TRBV30 and J usage is TRBJ2-3, with no clear D. This CDR3 spans 11 amino acids. Trimming pared 0 bases from V and 6 bases from J, leaving 4 bases between. The germline CDR1 and CDR2 sequences are GTSNPN and SVGIG (reference sequence). The CDR3 DNA is TGTGCCTGGAGTGTACTCGATACGCAGTATTTT. Its translation is CAWSVLDTQYF.

The chain links TRBV4-2 to TRBJ2-5; 7 bases fit TRBD2. The CDR3 is 15 amino acids. Germline V lookup: CDR1 LGHNA, CDR2 YNFKEQ. J lost 7 bases, V lost 0 bases, and 8 bases had no gene match. CDR3 in amino acids: CASSQDFERGGTQYF. Here the CDR3 DNA reads TGTGCCAGCAGCCAAGATTTCGAGCGGGGAGGGACCCAGTACTTC.